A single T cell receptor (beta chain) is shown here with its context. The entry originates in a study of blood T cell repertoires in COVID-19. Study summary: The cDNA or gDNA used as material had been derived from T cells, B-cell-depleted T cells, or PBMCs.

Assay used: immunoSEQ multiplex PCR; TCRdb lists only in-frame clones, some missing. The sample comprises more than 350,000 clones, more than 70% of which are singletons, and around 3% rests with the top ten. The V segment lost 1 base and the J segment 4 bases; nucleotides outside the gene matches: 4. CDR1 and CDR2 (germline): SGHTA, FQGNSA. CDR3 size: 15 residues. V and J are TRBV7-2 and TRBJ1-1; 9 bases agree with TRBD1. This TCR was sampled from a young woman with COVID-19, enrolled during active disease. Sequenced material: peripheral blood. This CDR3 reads CASSLGDRVATEAFF. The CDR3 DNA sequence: TGTGCCAGCAGCTTAGGGGACAGGGTCGCCACTGAAGCTTTCTTT.